This entry lists 18 T cell receptor beta chains sequenced from one sample in a study of blood T cell repertoires in COVID-19. Only in-frame clones appear in the TCRdb table, and some are missing; sequencing was by immunoSEQ multiplex PCR. The sample lists 100,000 to 150,000 clones, around two thirds occurring once. Sequenced: peripheral blood. These receptors all come from a woman in her 70s with acute or convalescent COVID-19.

V gene TRBV2 combines with J gene TRBJ1-2; possibly TRBD1 for D (5 bases). Trimming removed 3 bases from V and 5 bases from J, with 10 bases in between. Germline loops: CDR1 SNHLY, CDR2 FYNNEI. CDR3 length equals 13 residues. Here the CDR3 DNA reads TGTGCCAGCAGTGAGGGGGGTCGGTATGGCTACACCTTC. Protein product: CASSEGGRYGYTF.

The chain uses TRBV19 and TRBJ2-5; 7 bases match TRBD1. The CDR3 contains 17 residues. V shed 2 bases, J shed 2 bases, and the junction held 11 bases outside the gene matches. Germline V lookup: CDR1 LNHDA, CDR2 SQIVND (reference sequence). CDR3 loop: CASSIPPLRGLQETQYF. CDR3 nucleotides: TGTGCCAGTAGTATACCCCCCCTTAGGGGGCTACAAGAGACCCAGTACTTC. Complete variable domain (other parts from reference TRBV19 and TRBJ2-5): DGGITQSPKYLFRKEGQNVTLSCEQNLNHDAMYWYRQDPGQGLRLIYYSQIVNDFQKGDIAEGYSVSREKKESFPLTVTSAQKNPTAFYLCASSIPPLRGLQETQYFGPGTRLLVL.

This chain links TRBV10-3 with TRBJ1-2; 7 bases line up with TRBD1. Germline values: CDR1 ENHRY, CDR2 SYGVKD. V lost 4 bases, J lost 7 bases, and 6 bases stayed unmatched. The CDR3 spans 13 residues. The CDR3 DNA follows: TGTGCCATCAGTGTAGAGGGGGCGCGTGGCTACACCTTC. Its translation is CAISVEGARGYTF.

This clone has only a few counts. The rearrangement links TRBV5-4 to TRBJ2-3, with TRBD2 matching over 12 bases. Germline assignment: CDR1 SGHNT and CDR2 YYREEE (reference sequence). Germline trimming cut 8 bases from V and 6 bases from J; bases unmatched to any gene: 7. This CDR3 spans 14 amino acids. CDR3 amino acids: CASWTSGDGDTQYF. The CDR3 bases are TGTGCCAGTTGGACTAGCGGGGATGGGGATACGCAGTATTTT. Full variable domain (missing parts from reference TRBV5-4 and TRBJ2-3): ETGVTQSPTHLIKTRGQQVTLRCSSQSGHNTVSWYQQALGQGPQFIFQYYREEENGRGNFPPRFSGLQFPNYSSELNVNALELDDSALYLCASWTSGDGDTQYFGPGTRLTVL.

V gene TRBV19 combines with J gene TRBJ2-7; 7 nucleotides align to TRBD1. Germline-derived CDR1 and CDR2 are LNHDA and SQIVND (reference sequence). V was clipped by 5 bases and J by 3 bases; unmatched bases: 7. The CDR3 is 14 residues long. The CDR3 DNA reads TGTGCCAGTAGTCTACGGGACAGCTTCTACGAGCAGTACTTC. It encodes CASSLRDSFYEQYF.

The genes are TRBV7-8 and TRBJ2-6; tentatively, D is TRBD2 (5 bases). V lost 3 bases to trimming and J lost 3 bases, with 6 bases between them. The germline CDR1 and CDR2 sequences are SGHVS and FQNEAQ. This CDR3 has 14 amino acids. The CDR3 loop is CASSLDFGANVLTF. The CDR3 region has the DNA TGTGCCAGCAGCTTGGACTTTGGGGCCAACGTCCTGACTTTC.

V gene TRBV7-9 combines with J gene TRBJ2-2; tentative D call: TRBD1 (5 bases). This CDR3 has 15 amino acids. Germline loops: CDR1 SEHNR, CDR2 FQNEAQ (reference sequence). Trimming took off 7 bases at V and 6 bases at J, with 18 bases between the two ends. CDR3 region: CASNERGFGSGELFF. The CDR3 nucleotides are TGTGCCAGCAACGAAAGGGGTTTTGGGTCCGGGGAGCTGTTTTTT.

This clone appeared a few times. This chain links TRBV21-1 with TRBJ1-1; the D call of TRBD1 is as the table states it, not checked on the DNA. TRBV21-1 is classified as a pseudogene. The CDR3 has 15 residues. Written as DNA, the CDR3 is TGTGCCAGCAGCAAAGCCGGACAGGGGGCCACTGAAGCTTTCTTT. Translated, it gives CASSKAGQGATEAFF.

The rearrangement joins TRBV7-9 to TRBJ1-6; D might be TRBD1 (6 bases). CDR1 and CDR2 (germline): SEHNR, FQNEAQ (reference sequence). The CDR3 sequence is 14 residues long. Trimming pared 3 bases from V and 5 bases from J, leaving 8 bases between. In DNA, the CDR3 is TGTGCCAGCAGCTTTACAGGGAATAATTCACCCCTCCACTTT. Translation: CASSFTGNNSPLHF.

In regard to this clone: The sample holds other DNA sequences that translate to the same CDR3. CDR3 loop: CASSSGGREETQYF. CDR3 in DNA: TGTGCCAGCAGTTCGGGGGGAAGGGAAGAGACCCAGTACTTC. The chain uses TRBV28 and TRBJ2-5; 7 nucleotides agree with TRBD2. The V gene end was trimmed by 4 bases and the J gene end by 3 bases; junction bases not matched to a gene: 5. Germline CDR1 is MDHEN and CDR2 is SYDVKM. The CDR3 runs 14 residues.

The rearrangement uses TRBV2 and TRBJ2-7, with D possibly matching TRBD2 (5 bases). The CDR3 contains 12 residues. CDR1 and CDR2 from the germline V gene are SNHLY and FYNNEI. V lost 6 bases, J lost 1 base, and 7 bases lay in between. This CDR3 is CASSGLSYEQYF. DNA for the CDR3: TGTGCCAGCAGCGGACTTTCCTACGAGCAGTACTTC.

This clone occurred a few times. The rearrangement joins TRBV3-1 (or the pseudogene TRBV3-2) to TRBJ2-7; 7 bases fit TRBD2. The CDR3 consists of 15 residues. Germline V lookup: CDR1 LGHDT, CDR2 YNNKEL (reference sequence). Trimming at V came to 4 bases and at J to 0 bases, leaving 6 bases not matched to a gene. The CDR3 bases are TGTGCCAGCAGCCGTAAAAGCGGGGACTCCTACGAGCAGTACTTC. Amino acid sequence: CASSRKSGDSYEQYF.

J is TRBJ1-3 and V is TRBV15, with D uncertain. CDR1 is LNHNV and CDR2 is YYDKDF in the germline V gene (reference sequence). This CDR3 is 16 amino acids long. Between the trimmed V and J ends, which lost 0 bases and 4 bases, there was a span of 13 bases. The CDR3 DNA sequence: TGTGCCACCAGCAGAGACGCCTCTGGCCCCGGAAACACCATATATTTT. This encodes CATSRDASGPGNTIYF.

This clone has more than one count but fewer than ten. The rearrangement links TRBV30 to TRBJ2-1; D possibly corresponds to TRBD2 (5 bases). Germline V gene lookup returns CDR1 GTSNPN and CDR2 SVGIG (reference sequence). Trimming cost V 0 bases and J 10 bases, with 7 bases left between them. The CDR3 totals 11 residues. CDR3 in amino acids: CAWSVVAEQFF. DNA for the CDR3: TGTGCCTGGAGTGTTGTAGCGGAGCAGTTCTTC.

The chain carries TRBV6-2 or TRBV6-3 and TRBJ1-4; 9 bases match TRBD1. This CDR3 contains 13 residues. The germline CDR1 and CDR2 sequences are MNHEY and SVGEGT. Unmatched junction bases numbered 4, after V lost 4 bases and J lost 10 bases. Here the CDR3 DNA reads TGTGCCAGCAGTTCCGGGACAGGGACAAAACTGTTTTTT. It translates to CASSSGTGTKLFF.

V usage is TRBV28 and J usage is TRBJ1-5, with D perhaps TRBD1 (5 bases). CDR1 is MDHEN, CDR2 SYDVKM, per germline. The CDR3 length is 14 residues. V was clipped by 3 bases and J by 4 bases, with 10 bases between them. The CDR3: CASSLGQNNQPQHF. DNA of the CDR3: TGTGCCAGCAGTTTGGGGCAGAATAATCAGCCCCAGCATTTT.

This rearrangement joins TRBV19 to TRBJ1-3; D call uncertain. Trimming took off 5 bases at V and 4 bases at J, with 12 bases between the two ends. Germline CDR1 and CDR2: LNHDA and SQIVND (reference sequence). This CDR3 is built from 14 residues. The CDR3 nucleotides read TGTGCCAGTAGTCTGAGGGTGCCCGGAAACACCATATATTTT. It is translated as CASSLRVPGNTIYF.

The gene calls are TRBV5-1 and TRBJ1-6; TRBD1 aligns across 7 bases. This CDR3 spans 16 amino acids. The V gene's germline CDR1 is SGHRS and CDR2 YFSETQ. J gave up 4 bases and V 0 bases, and 4 bases lay outside the gene matches. CDR3 amino acids: CASSLGGQSYNSPLHF. CDR3 coding DNA: TGCGCCAGCAGCTTGGGGGGACAGTCTTATAATTCACCCCTCCACTTT.